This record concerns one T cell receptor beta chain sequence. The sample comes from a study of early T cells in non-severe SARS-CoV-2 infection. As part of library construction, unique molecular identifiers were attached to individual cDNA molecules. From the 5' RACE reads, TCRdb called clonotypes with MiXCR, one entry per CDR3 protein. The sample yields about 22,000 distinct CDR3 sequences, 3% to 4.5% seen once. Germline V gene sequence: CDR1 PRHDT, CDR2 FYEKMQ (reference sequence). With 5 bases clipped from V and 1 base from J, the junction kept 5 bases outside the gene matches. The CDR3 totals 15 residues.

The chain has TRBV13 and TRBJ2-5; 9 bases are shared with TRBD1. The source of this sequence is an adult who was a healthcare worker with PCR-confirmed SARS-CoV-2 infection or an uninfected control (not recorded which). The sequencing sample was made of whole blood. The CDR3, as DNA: TGTGCCAGCAGCCGGGCGACAGGGGGCCAAGAGACCCAGTACTTC. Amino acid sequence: CASSRATGGQETQYF.